The 24 T cell receptor beta chains in this list originate from one sample, sequenced in a study of cytomegalovirus exposure and HLA in healthy donors listed by TCRdb under 2017. Library preparation used the immunoSEQ multiplex PCR assay. For the multiplex PCR, a mixture combining 60 forward primers for TCR Vbeta segments and 13 reverse primers for TCR Jbeta segments was used. TCRdb took this table from immuneACCESS and kept in-frame rearrangements with V and J called. Such tables lack part of the clones; where checked against another copy, unresolved V genes explain under half of the gap, and the rest is unexplained. The sample contains some 190,000 clones, roughly 76% of them found a single time. Over 2% of the sample is held by the ten biggest clonotypes. Material: PBMCs. Source of these receptors: a woman under 40 in good health and CMV-seropositive.

V and J are TRBV30 and TRBJ1-2; D is undetermined. The length of the CDR3 is 14 residues. Trimming removed 2 bases at V and 4 bases at J, with 14 bases between. Germline loops: CDR1 GTSNPN, CDR2 SVGIG (reference sequence). CDR3 sequence reads: CAWSTRLRLYGYTF. Written as DNA, the CDR3 is TGTGCCTGGAGTACGCGTCTGAGACTCTATGGCTACACCTTC.

This clone was seen more than once but under ten times. J is TRBJ1-6 and V is TRBV7-9, with D tentatively TRBD1 (5 bases). CDR1 SEHNR and CDR2 FQNEAQ come from the germline V gene (reference sequence). Trimming took 1 base from V and 9 from J, leaving 10 bases between them. The CDR3 covers 14 residues. For the CDR3, the DNA is TGTGCCAGCAGCTTAGGGGGCTGGGGTTCACCCCTCCACTTT. It codes for CASSLGGWGSPLHF.

This clone appeared once. The gene calls are TRBV5-1 and TRBJ2-1; 10 bases map to TRBD2. After removal of 4 bases from V and 4 bases from J, the junction contained 14 bases not matched to a gene. Per germline, CDR1 SGHRS and CDR2 YFSETQ. The CDR3 has 18 amino acids. The CDR3 protein is CASSTGLADRFFYNEQFF. The CDR3 bases are TGCGCCAGCAGCACCGGACTAGCGGACCGTTTTTTTTACAATGAGCAGTTCTTC.

This clone has only a few counts. The V and J genes are TRBV19 and TRBJ2-6; D perhaps matches TRBD2 (6 bases). This CDR3 has 16 residues. The germline V gene has CDR1 LNHDA and CDR2 SQIVND (reference sequence). Trimming removed 4 bases at V and 2 bases at J, with 12 bases between. The CDR3 loop is CASSTSAGTGANVLTF. The CDR3 nucleotides read TGTGCCAGTAGTACCTCAGCGGGTACTGGGGCCAACGTCCTGACTTTC.

This clone appeared a single time. The chain carries TRBV18 and TRBJ1-2; D is possibly TRBD1 (5 bases). V lost 2 bases and J 3 bases, leaving 10 bases between the germline ends. The CDR3 consists of 14 residues. Germline V gene data show CDR1 as KGHSH and CDR2 as LQKENI. The CDR3 region has the DNA TGTGCCAGCTCACCAGAACAGGAATACTATGGCTACACCTTC. Its protein product is CASSPEQEYYGYTF.

The chain joins TRBV2 to TRBJ2-5; the match to TRBD1 covers 11 bases. With 7 bases clipped from V and 2 bases from J, the junction kept 3 bases outside the gene matches. Germline V gene data show CDR1 as SNHLY and CDR2 as FYNNEI. There are 14 residues in the CDR3. The CDR3 spells CASKGDRGQETQYF. The CDR3 DNA sequence: TGTGCCAGCAAAGGGGACAGGGGGCAAGAGACCCAGTACTTC.

This sequence joins TRBV7-6 and TRBJ2-3; no clear D. The CDR3 has 12 residues. CDR1 and CDR2 (germline): SGHVS, FNYEAQ. Between the trimmed V and J ends, which lost 2 bases and 11 bases, there was a span of 11 bases. The CDR3 coding sequence is TGTGCCAGCAGCTTAATAGCCTCTGGGCAGTATTTT. Translated: CASSLIASGQYF.

The V gene is TRBV7-2, the J gene TRBJ2-7; maybe TRBD2 (5 bases). With 4 bases removed from V and 2 bases from J, the gap between germline ends came to 12 bases. There are 14 residues in the CDR3. CDR1 is SGHTA and CDR2 is FQGNSA in the germline V gene. The CDR3 protein is CASSSTRGPYEQYF. The CDR3 DNA reads as TGTGCCAGCAGCTCTACGCGAGGGCCCTACGAGCAGTACTTC.

This clone was seen a handful of times. V and J are TRBV6-5 and TRBJ1-4, with TRBD1 as a possible D gene (5 bases). The V end lost 6 bases, the J end lost 8 bases, and 10 bases lay between the germline ends. Germline CDR1 and CDR2: MNHEY and SVGAGI. The CDR3 runs to 12 residues. This chain's CDR3 is CASRGGDEKLFF. The CDR3 DNA follows: TGTGCCAGCAGGGGAGGGGACGAAAAACTGTTTTTT.

This clone was detected only a few times. V gene TRBV7-2 combines with J gene TRBJ2-7, with 7 bases aligning to TRBD1. Per germline, CDR1 SGHTA and CDR2 FQGNSA. This CDR3 is 15 amino acids long. Trimming removed 1 base from V and 0 bases from J; junction bases left unmatched: 3. CDR3 in DNA: TGTGCCAGCAGCTTAGTGTCAGGGGGCTCCTACGAGCAGTACTTC. Translation: CASSLVSGGSYEQYF.

The V call is TRBV27, the J call TRBJ1-1, with 10 bases identical to TRBD1. Germline V gene lookup returns CDR1 MNHEY and CDR2 SMNVEV (reference sequence). The V segment lost 6 bases and the J segment 14 bases; nucleotides outside the gene matches: 12. This CDR3 region has 13 residues. The CDR3 region is CASSLLPGTGAFF. For the CDR3, the DNA is TGTGCCAGCAGCCTCCTACCCGGGACAGGGGCCTTCTTT.

The chain links TRBV27 to TRBJ2-1; 8 positions agree with TRBD2. Trimming cost V 6 bases and J 5 bases; bases outside gene matches: 15. The CDR3 contains 17 residues. Germline CDR1 is MNHEY and CDR2 is SMNVEV (reference sequence). The CDR3 DNA is TGTGCCAGCAGCCGGGAGTCGTGGGCGGGAGGAGACAATGAGCAGTTCTTC. Translated, it gives CASSRESWAGGDNEQFF.

The V gene is TRBV7-6, the J gene TRBJ2-1; a possible D gene is TRBD1 (6 bases). Trimming removed 2 bases from V and 0 bases from J, with 14 bases in between. Per the germline V gene, CDR1 is SGHVS and CDR2 is FNYEAQ. This CDR3 has 17 amino acids. CDR3 in amino acids: CASSLRTGRSSYNEQFF. The DNA for the CDR3 is TGTGCCAGCAGCTTACGCACAGGGCGAAGCTCCTACAATGAGCAGTTCTTC.

This clone was seen a single time. The chain is built from TRBV7-9 and TRBJ1-5; 9 bases are a match to TRBD1. Germline-derived CDR1 and CDR2 are SEHNR and FQNEAQ (reference sequence). The CDR3 is made up of 17 amino acids. With 1 base clipped from V and 4 bases from J, the junction kept 8 bases outside the gene matches. CDR3 bases: TGTGCCAGCAGCTTAGGTACAGGGGGCGTGAATAATCAGCCCCAGCATTTT. Translating it yields CASSLGTGGVNNQPQHF.

The chain links TRBV7-8 to TRBJ2-7, with TRBD2 identical over 8 bases. After removal of 4 bases from V and 5 bases from J, the junction contained 13 bases not matched to a gene. This CDR3 is built from 16 residues. From germline, CDR1 is SGHVS and CDR2 FQNEAQ. CDR3 in DNA: TGTGCCAGCAGCTCTCTGATTCCGGGGGGGCCCGACGAGCAGTACTTC. Its protein product is CASSSLIPGGPDEQYF.

The genes are TRBV5-8 and TRBJ2-1, with D perhaps matching TRBD1 (6 bases). V was pared by 0 bases and J by 4 bases, with 14 bases between. The CDR3 has 16 residues. CDR1 SGHTS and CDR2 YDEGEE come from the germline V gene. The CDR3 spells CASSLVGPGVYNEQFF. In DNA form, the CDR3 reads TGTGCCAGCAGCTTGGTAGGGCCAGGGGTTTACAATGAGCAGTTCTTC.

V is TRBV5-4 and J is TRBJ1-4, with unresolved D. This CDR3 has 14 residues. V lost 5 bases to trimming and J lost 0 bases, with 8 bases between them. Germline lookup yields CDR1 SGHNT and CDR2 YYREEE (reference sequence). Here the CDR3 reads CASSFRATNEKLFF. CDR3 nucleotides: TGTGCCAGCAGTTTCCGTGCAACTAATGAAAAACTGTTTTTT.

This clone was picked up one time. This CDR3 reads CASSLAGRGYEQYF. The CDR3 DNA reads as TGTGCCAGCAGCTTGGCCGGCAGGGGCTACGAGCAGTACTTC. V usage is TRBV5-5 and J usage is TRBJ2-7, with D perhaps TRBD1 (6 bases). V lost 0 bases and J lost 3, with 10 bases in between. Germline V gene data show CDR1 as SGHKS and CDR2 as YYEKEE (reference sequence). The CDR3 runs to 14 residues.

This sequence joins TRBV11-2 and TRBJ1-2, with TRBD1 matching over 9 bases. Losses at the gene ends were 4 bases for V and 3 bases for J; bases not matched to a gene: 6. CDR1 and CDR2 from the germline V gene are SGHAT and FQNNGV. The CDR3 runs to 15 residues. In nucleotides, the CDR3 is TGTGCCAGCAGCTCGCCGGGACAGGGCTACTATGGCTACACCTTC. This gives the protein CASSSPGQGYYGYTF.

The rearrangement uses TRBV7-2 and TRBJ1-1; 7 bases align to TRBD1. V dropped 5 bases and J dropped 10; count of bases not matched to a gene: 10. The CDR3 extends over 13 amino acids. Germline V gene sequence: CDR1 SGHTA, CDR2 FQGNSA. The CDR3 here is CASSQYRGGSAFF. CDR3 DNA: TGTGCCAGCAGCCAATACAGGGGAGGCTCAGCTTTCTTT.

This chain uses TRBV7-2 with TRBJ1-2; a weak D match, TRBD1 (5 bases). The CDR3 has 13 residues. The V gene's germline CDR1 is SGHTA and CDR2 FQGNSA. Trimming shortened V by 5 bases and J by 4 bases, and 11 bases separated the two germline ends. The CDR3 coding sequence is TGTGCCAGCAGCGGAGGGGCAGGCTATGGCTACACCTTC. Encoded protein: CASSGGAGYGYTF.

The chain uses TRBV4-2 and TRBJ2-3; 9 nucleotides line up with TRBD1. The V gene end was trimmed by 0 bases and the J gene end by 7 bases; junction bases not matched to a gene: 5. The CDR3 is 15 residues long. Germline V CDR1 and CDR2: LGHNA, YNFKEQ. The CDR3 DNA follows: TGTGCCAGCAGCCAAGAAGGACAGGGGAAGTATACGCAGTATTTT. Its translation: CASSQEGQGKYTQYF.

The chain is built from TRBV4-2 and TRBJ1-3; 7 bases fit TRBD1. Germline assignment: CDR1 LGHNA and CDR2 YNFKEQ. V lost 1 base, J lost 1 base, and 7 bases stayed unmatched. The CDR3 consists of 17 residues. The CDR3: CASSQGQGGSSGNTIYF. The DNA of the CDR3 is TGTGCCAGCAGCCAAGGACAGGGAGGAAGTTCTGGAAACACCATATATTTT.

The gene calls are TRBV7-2 and TRBJ2-3, with 8 bases matching TRBD2. J gave up 3 bases and V 7 bases, and 9 bases lay outside the gene matches. There are 15 residues in the CDR3. Germline values: CDR1 SGHTA, CDR2 FQGNSA. The CDR3 DNA reads as TGTGCCAGCATCCTTACGGGGGGGCGGACAGATACGCAGTATTTT. It is translated as CASILTGGRTDTQYF.